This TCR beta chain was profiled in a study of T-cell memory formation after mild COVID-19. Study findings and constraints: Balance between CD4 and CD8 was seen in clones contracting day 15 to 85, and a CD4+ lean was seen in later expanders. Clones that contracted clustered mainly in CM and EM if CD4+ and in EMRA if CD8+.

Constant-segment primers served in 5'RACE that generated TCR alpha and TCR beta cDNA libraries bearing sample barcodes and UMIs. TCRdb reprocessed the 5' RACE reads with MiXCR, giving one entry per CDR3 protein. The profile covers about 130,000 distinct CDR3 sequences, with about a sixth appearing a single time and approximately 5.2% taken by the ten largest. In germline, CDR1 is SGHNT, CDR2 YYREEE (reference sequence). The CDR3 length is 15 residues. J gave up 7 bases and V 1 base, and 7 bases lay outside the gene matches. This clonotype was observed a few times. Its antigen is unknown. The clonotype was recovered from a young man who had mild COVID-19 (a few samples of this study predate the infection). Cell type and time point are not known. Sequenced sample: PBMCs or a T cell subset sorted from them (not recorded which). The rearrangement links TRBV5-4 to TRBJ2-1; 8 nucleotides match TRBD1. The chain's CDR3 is CASSLNQGARNEQFF. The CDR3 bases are TGTGCCAGCAGCTTGAACCAGGGGGCGAGGAATGAGCAGTTCTTC.